These 22 T cell receptor beta chains share one sample of origin, sequenced in a study of a mutant IDH1 vaccine in newly diagnosed glioma. Assay: immunoSEQ multiplex PCR; the TCRdb copy retains only in-frame clones and omits some. This table has around 36,000 clones, 80% to 95% appearing once. Antigen specificity for these receptors is unknown. Specified time point: week 5, during vaccination. Topical imiquimod accompanied each vaccine dose, which consisted of 300 ug of mutant IDH1 20-mer peptide. This specimen consisted of PBMCs, obtained from a glioma patient whose treatment included an IDH1 peptide vaccine. Source of these receptors: a man aged 50 to 59 with glioma.

The V call is TRBV5-1, the J call TRBJ2-3, with D possibly TRBD1 on 6 matching bases. This CDR3 has 14 residues. Per germline, CDR1 SGHRS and CDR2 YFSETQ. V was cut by 3 bases and J by 0 bases, with 8 bases left in between. CDR3 loop: CASSSGQSTDTQYF. As DNA, the CDR3 is TGCGCCAGCAGCTCTGGACAGAGCACAGATACGCAGTATTTT.

The chain uses TRBV19 and TRBJ1-1; no firm D call. The V end was cut by 7 bases, the J end by 0 bases, with 18 bases between. CDR1 and CDR2 (germline): LNHDA, SQIVND (reference sequence). The CDR3 loop spans 16 amino acids. Here the CDR3 DNA reads TGTGCCAGTACCCTATCGTATCAGGAGATGAACACTGAAGCTTTCTTT. Amino acids: CASTLSYQEMNTEAFF. Variable domain in full (rest from reference TRBV19 and TRBJ1-1): DGGITQSPKYLFRKEGQNVTLSCEQNLNHDAMYWYRQDPGQGLRLIYYSQIVNDFQKGDIAEGYSVSREKKESFPLTVTSAQKNPTAFYLCASTLSYQEMNTEAFFGQGTRLTVV.

The chain uses TRBV29-1 and TRBJ2-1, with a tentative D call TRBD1 (5 bases). The length of the CDR3 is 13 residues. Trimming cost V 3 bases and J 10 bases, with 16 bases left between them. The germline V gene has CDR1 SQVTM and CDR2 ANQGSEA. CDR3 DNA: TGCAGCGTTGATCTAAGGGGCCCAGGGGAGCAGTTCTTC. Protein: CSVDLRGPGEQFF.

This clone appeared once. The chain has TRBV21-1 and TRBJ1-2. TRBV21-1 is a known pseudogene. The CDR3 extends over 13 amino acids. This chain's CDR3 is CASSRQPTGGYTF. In DNA form, the CDR3 reads TGTGCCAGCAGCAGACAGCCCACGGGGGGCTACACCTTC.

The chain joins TRBV7-8 to TRBJ2-2; TRBD1 might be the D (7 bases). This CDR3 contains 17 residues. Germline lookup yields CDR1 SGHVS and CDR2 FQNEAQ. Trimming removed 4 bases from V and 4 bases from J, with 19 bases in between. In DNA form, the CDR3 reads TGTGCCAGCAGCTCCGGAGGGACAGCCCTAAGCACCGGGGAGCTGTTTTTT. Its protein product is CASSSGGTALSTGELFF.

This rearrangement joins TRBV29-1 to TRBJ2-1; 7 bases align to TRBD2. V was clipped by 6 bases and J by 12 bases; unmatched bases: 11. The CDR3 extends over 12 amino acids. From germline, CDR1 is SQVTM and CDR2 ANQGSEA. CDR3 nucleotide sequence: TGCAGCGTGGTCGGGGGGATGGTAGGGCAGTTCTTC. This encodes CSVVGGMVGQFF.

The V call is TRBV9, the J call TRBJ2-1, with TRBD2 identical over 9 bases. There are 16 residues in the CDR3. The germline V gene encodes CDR1 SGDLS and CDR2 YYNGEE. Germline trimming cut 0 bases from V and 8 bases from J; bases unmatched to any gene: 9. CDR3: CASSVGPMREGDEQFF. The CDR3 DNA sequence: TGTGCCAGCAGCGTAGGGCCAATGCGGGAGGGCGATGAGCAGTTCTTC.

As concerns this clone: This sample also contains other DNA sequences that code for the same CDR3. This rearrangement joins TRBV5-1 to TRBJ1-1, with D unresolved. The CDR3 extends over 15 amino acids. Deletions cut 2 bases from V and 1 base from J, with 12 bases between. Germline lookup yields CDR1 SGHRS and CDR2 YFSETQ. The CDR3 loop is CASSFQVRENTEAFF. In DNA form, the CDR3 reads TGCGCCAGCAGCTTTCAGGTGAGGGAGAACACTGAAGCTTTCTTT.

This chain links TRBV7-9 with TRBJ1-2; D is ambiguous. With 2 bases removed from V and 4 bases from J, the gap between germline ends came to 14 bases. The CDR3 runs 15 residues. The germline V gene encodes CDR1 SEHNR and CDR2 FQNEAQ (reference sequence). CDR3 bases: TGTGCCAGCAGCTTAAACTCGGAACAGATCTATGGCTACACCTTC. Translated: CASSLNSEQIYGYTF.

A note on this clone: The sample holds other DNA sequences that translate to the same CDR3. J is TRBJ2-3 and V is TRBV6-4; the match to TRBD2 covers 11 bases. After removal of 3 bases from V and 2 bases from J, the junction contained 1 base not matched to a gene. This CDR3 region has 15 residues. Germline lookup yields CDR1 MRHNA and CDR2 SNTAGT. The CDR3 here is CASSDSGGATDTQYF. The DNA of the CDR3 is TGTGCCAGCAGTGATAGCGGGGGGGCCACAGATACGCAGTATTTT.

The chain is built from TRBV5-6 and TRBJ2-5; TRBD1 matches at 8 bases. The CDR3 sequence is 14 residues long. With V trimmed by 4 bases and J by 3 bases, 5 bases remained unmatched. Germline V lookup: CDR1 SGHDT, CDR2 YYEEEE. DNA of the CDR3: TGTGCCAGCAGCATTAGGACAGGGAAAGAGACCCAGTACTTC. Translated: CASSIRTGKETQYF.

The chain joins TRBV28 to TRBJ1-1; D unresolved. The CDR3 has 13 amino acids. V was cut by 7 bases and J by 4 bases, with 13 bases left in between. In germline, CDR1 is MDHEN, CDR2 SYDVKM. CDR3 region: CASTGSRVTEAFF. DNA of the CDR3: TGTGCCAGCACGGGGTCTAGAGTCACTGAAGCTTTCTTT.

The chain uses TRBV18 and TRBJ1-1, with unresolved D. The length of the CDR3 is 14 residues. CDR1 is KGHSH, CDR2 LQKENI, per germline. V lost 1 base to trimming and J lost 1 base, with 7 bases between them. The CDR3 region has the DNA TGTGCCAGCTCACCACAAGAGTCGAACACTGAAGCTTTCTTT. Translating it yields CASSPQESNTEAFF. Looking up the rest from reference TRBV18 and TRBJ1-1 gives the full variable domain: NAGVMQNPRHLVRRRGQEARLRCSPMKGHSHVYWYRQLPEEGLKFMVYLQKENIIDESGMPKERFSAEFPKEGPSILRIQQVVRGDSAAYFCASSPQESNTEAFFGQGTRLTVV.

CDR3 nucleotides: TGTGCCAGCAGTTACTGGACAGGGAGCTCCTACGAGCAGTACTTC. This gives the protein CASSYWTGSSYEQYF. The chain uses TRBV28 and TRBJ2-7, with 8 bases matching TRBD1. Germline loops: CDR1 MDHEN, CDR2 SYDVKM. V shed 4 bases, J shed 0 bases, and the junction held 5 bases outside the gene matches. This CDR3 region has 15 residues.

This chain links TRBV7-3 with TRBJ1-6; 8 bases are shared with TRBD1. The CDR3 contains 14 residues. The ends lost 5 bases at V and 8 bases at J; junction bases unmatched: 5. In germline, CDR1 is SGHTA, CDR2 FQGTGA. The CDR3 spells CASSRQGRDSPLHF. The CDR3, as DNA: TGTGCCAGCAGCCGACAGGGGAGGGATTCACCCCTCCACTTT.

The rearrangement joins TRBV28 to TRBJ1-1; no clear D gene. Germline values: CDR1 MDHEN, CDR2 SYDVKM. This CDR3 is 12 amino acids long. Trimming took off 6 bases at V and 1 base at J, with 6 bases between the two ends. CDR3 coding DNA: TGTGCCAGCAGCCCAGGGAACACTGAAGCTTTCTTT. It yields the protein CASSPGNTEAFF. Complete variable domain (other parts from reference TRBV28 and TRBJ1-1): DVKVTQSSRYLVKRTGEKVFLECVQDMDHENMFWYRQDPGLGLRLIYFSYDVKMKEKGDIPEGYSVSREKKERFSLILESASTNQTSMYLCASSPGNTEAFFGQGTRLTVV.

This chain uses TRBV14 with TRBJ2-5; D uncertain. The CDR3 spans 13 residues. The germline V gene encodes CDR1 SGHDN and CDR2 FVKESK. V dropped 0 bases and J dropped 10 bases, with 12 bases sitting between them. CDR3 in amino acids: CASSQDMVTLQYF. CDR3 bases: TGTGCCAGCAGCCAAGATATGGTCACCCTCCAGTACTTC.

On this clone itself: The same CDR3 also results from other DNA sequences found in this sample. The chain recombines TRBV30 with TRBJ1-2, with D tentatively TRBD1 (5 bases). CDR3 length: 13 residues. The V gene's germline CDR1 is GTSNPN and CDR2 SVGIG (reference sequence). V was pared by 5 bases and J by 0 bases, with 10 bases between. This chain's CDR3 is CAWSRQTNYGYTF. The CDR3 nucleotides read TGTGCCTGGTCTCGACAGACTAACTATGGCTACACCTTC.

The rearrangement uses TRBV7-8 and TRBJ2-7; 9 nucleotides align to TRBD1. The CDR3 is 16 amino acids. Germline lookup yields CDR1 SGHVS and CDR2 FQNEAQ. V dropped 7 bases and J dropped 5; count of bases not matched to a gene: 15. The CDR3 here is CASTPGTGLRVDEQYF. CDR3 in DNA: TGTGCCAGCACCCCCGGGACAGGGCTTAGAGTGGACGAGCAGTACTTC. The complete variable domain, with remaining parts taken from reference TRBV7-8 and TRBJ2-7, reads GAGVSQSPRYKVAKRGQDVALRCDPISGHVSLFWYQQALGQGPEFLTYFQNEAQLDKSGLPSDRFFAERPEGSVSTLKIQRTQQEDSAVYLCASTPGTGLRVDEQYFGPGTRLTVT.

The rearrangement uses TRBV13 and TRBJ1-1, with TRBD1 as a possible D gene (6 bases). V shed 2 bases and J shed 3 bases, with 16 bases lying between them. The CDR3 sequence is 16 residues long. CDR1 and CDR2 (germline): PRHDT, FYEKMQ (reference sequence). The CDR3 is CASSLWGQNRDTEAFF. In DNA, the CDR3 is TGTGCCAGCAGCTTATGGGGCCAGAACAGGGACACTGAAGCTTTCTTT.

V gene TRBV19 combines with J gene TRBJ2-6, with TRBD2 identical over 7 bases. CDR3 size: 21 residues. Germline values: CDR1 LNHDA, CDR2 SQIVND (reference sequence). Trimming at V came to 4 bases and at J to 2 bases, leaving 20 bases not matched to a gene. Here the CDR3 reads CASSSDRRLAEAGAGANVLTF. CDR3 bases: TGTGCCAGTAGTAGTGACCGTCGGCTAGCGGAGGCCGGAGCTGGGGCCAACGTCCTGACTTTC. The complete variable domain, with remaining parts taken from reference TRBV19 and TRBJ2-6, reads DGGITQSPKYLFRKEGQNVTLSCEQNLNHDAMYWYRQDPGQGLRLIYYSQIVNDFQKGDIAEGYSVSREKKESFPLTVTSAQKNPTAFYLCASSSDRRLAEAGAGANVLTFGAGSRLTVL.

J is TRBJ1-5 and V is TRBV6-1; TRBD1 matches 8 bases. This CDR3 region has 15 residues. The ends lost 6 bases at V and 7 bases at J; junction bases unmatched: 11. From germline, CDR1 is MNHNS and CDR2 SASEGT. In DNA, the CDR3 is TGTGCCAGCAGGAGAGACAGGGGAGGCGTCCAGCCCCAGCATTTT. Translated: CASRRDRGGVQPQHF.